These T cell receptor beta chains were read from a single sample in a study of response to subunit inactivated influenza vaccine. TCRdb reprocessed the RT-PCR reads with MiXCR, giving one entry per CDR3 protein. The table lists 650,000 to 800,000 distinct CDR3 sequences, approximately 15% of them singletons, with approximately 6.5% in the top ten. This sample comprised PBMCs from blood, obtained 14 days before vaccination. These TCRs come from a man in his fifties who received an inactivated influenza vaccine. The CDR3 runs from the conserved cysteine through the conserved F or W. D genes are given only for firm matches. Size is omitted from some rows. Given values are once, few, many or a class for expanded clones.

J gene	D gene	clone size	V gene	CDR3 protein	CDR3 DNA
TRBJ1-1	TRBD1	few	TRBV29-1	CSVERGREAFF	TGCAGCGTTGAGAGGGGGCGCGAGGCTTTCTTT
TRBJ2-1	.	.	TRBV2	CASSEIGDNEQFF	TGTGCCAGCAGTGAAATAGGGGACAATGAGCAGTTCTTC
TRBJ2-1	TRBD1	many	TRBV7-6	CASSLQGADEQFF	TGTGCCAGCAGTTTACAGGGGGCAGATGAGCAGTTCTTC
TRBJ2-5	.	few	TRBV5-1	CASSFNRGGETQYF	TGCGCCAGCAGCTTTAACAGGGGGGGTGAGACCCAGTACTTC
TRBJ2-1	.	once	TRBV12-3/TRBV12-4	CASSDPFSRGHNEQFF	TGTGCCAGCAGCGACCCCTTCTCGCGGGGTCACAATGAGCAGTTCTTC
TRBJ2-2	.	.	TRBV11-2	CASSNIPRAGELFF	TGTGCCAGCAGCAACATACCCAGGGCCGGGGAGCTGTTTTTT
TRBJ2-5	.	.	TRBV7-9	CASSLVHRELGETQYF	TGTGCCAGCAGCTTAGTCCACAGGGAATTAGGAGAGACCCAGTACTTC
TRBJ1-2	TRBD1	.	TRBV5-6	CASRKQGTERAAGYTF	TGTGCCAGCAGAAAACAAGGGACAGAGAGGGCAGCTGGCTACACCTTC
TRBJ2-5	.	.	TRBV6-2/TRBV6-3	CASISGPSGETQYF	TGTGCCAGCATTTCGGGCCCTTCGGGGGAGACCCAGTACTTC
TRBJ1-1	.	few	TRBV27	CASSSGTYGTEAFF	TGTGCCAGCAGTTCCGGGACTTATGGCACTGAAGCTTTCTTT
TRBJ2-5	.	few	TRBV20-1	CSALGPSTQYF	TGCAGTGCCCTGGGACCATCGACCCAGTACTTC
TRBJ1-1	.	few	TRBV28	CASSLLTVSGLGSTEAFF	TGTGCCAGCAGTTTATTGACCGTTTCAGGGCTGGGGAGCACTGAAGCTTTCTTT
TRBJ2-5	.	.	TRBV29-1	CSVEDGGPQETQYF	TGCAGCGTTGAAGATGGGGGTCCCCAAGAGACCCAGTACTTC
TRBJ2-5	TRBD1	few	TRBV12-3/TRBV12-4	CASSSTRDRVKETQYF	TGTGCCAGCAGTTCTACGCGGGACAGGGTCAAAGAGACCCAGTACTTC
TRBJ2-3	.	few	TRBV6-2/TRBV6-3	CASREVSSTDTQYF	TGTGCCAGCAGGGAAGTTTCTAGCACAGATACGCAGTATTTT
TRBJ2-1	.	few	TRBV21-1	CASSKLDATGVYNEQFF	TGTGCCAGCAGCAAGCTGGACGCGACGGGGGTTTACAATGAGCAGTTCTTC
TRBJ2-6	TRBD1	.	TRBV27	CASSFGTGVSGANVLTF	TGTGCCAGCAGTTTCGGGACAGGAGTCTCTGGGGCCAACGTCCTGACTTTC
TRBJ2-3	TRBD2	few	TRBV27	CASSLLPGLALPDTQYF	TGTGCCAGCAGCTTACTGCCGGGACTAGCGCTCCCAGATACGCAGTATTTT
TRBJ1-4	TRBD1	few	TRBV10-3	CAISDPGTGGLGEKLFF	TGTGCCATCAGTGACCCCGGGACAGGGGGCCTTGGTGAAAAACTGTTTTTT
TRBJ2-3	TRBD2	.	TRBV11-2	CASSLDRAGVTYTDTQYF	TGTGCCAGCAGCTTAGACCGGGCGGGAGTGACCTACACAGATACGCAGTATTTT
TRBJ1-5	TRBD1	few	TRBV29-1	CSVAGTDNQPQHF	TGCAGCGTTGCCGGGACAGACAATCAGCCCCAGCATTTT
TRBJ2-1	TRBD2	many	TRBV2	CASSATSGGADEQFF	TGTGCCAGCAGTGCGACTAGCGGGGGGGCCGATGAGCAGTTCTTC
TRBJ2-3	.	.	TRBV7-8	CASSLPLTDTQYF	TGTGCCAGCAGCTTACCTCTCACAGATACGCAGTATTTT
TRBJ2-1	TRBD2	few	TRBV3-1	CASSQSAGTSGLRWYNEQFF	TGTGCCAGCAGCCAATCTGCCGGGACTAGCGGGCTGCGATGGTACAATGAGCAGTTCTTC
TRBJ2-3	TRBD2	.	TRBV2	CASSDGGARTDTQYF	TGTGCCAGCAGTGACGGGGGGGCCCGCACAGATACGCAGTATTTT
TRBJ1-5	.	.	TRBV6-2/TRBV6-3	CASRPGSGNQPQHF	TGTGCCAGCAGGCCAGGGTCTGGGAATCAGCCCCAGCATTTT
TRBJ2-3	TRBD2	few	TRBV4-1	CASSQVIGLAGGQDTQYF	TGCGCCAGCAGCCAAGTCATAGGACTAGCGGGGGGCCAGGATACGCAGTATTTT
TRBJ1-2	TRBD1	once	TRBV20-1	CSARDMTGYGYTF	TGCAGTGCTAGGGATATGACAGGGTATGGCTACACCTTC
TRBJ2-5	.	many	TRBV10-3	CAISEFARRSETQYF	TGTGCCATCAGTGAGTTCGCGAGGAGGTCGGAGACCCAGTACTTC
TRBJ2-3	TRBD2	few	TRBV27	CASSFIGRGPSTDTQYF	TGTGCCAGCAGTTTTATCGGGAGGGGCCCTAGCACAGATACGCAGTATTTT
TRBJ2-7	.	few	TRBV28	CASRYYTGNYEQYF	TGTGCCAGCAGGTACTACACAGGGAACTACGAGCAGTACTTC
TRBJ2-1	TRBD2	.	TRBV6-1	CASRPRGSGDNEQFF	TGTGCCAGCAGACCGCGGGGGAGCGGAGACAATGAGCAGTTCTTC
TRBJ1-5	TRBD1	few	TRBV20-1	CSARTGTVSNQPQHF	TGCAGTGCTAGGACTGGGACAGTTAGCAATCAGCCCCAGCATTTT
TRBJ2-5	TRBD2	.	TRBV20-1	CAQDTSGILETQYF	TGCGCCCAAGACACTAGCGGGATTTTGGAGACCCAGTACTTC
TRBJ2-3	.	.	TRBV4-2	CASSQDRNAGDTQYF	TGTGCCAGCAGCCAAGATAGGAATGCGGGGGATACGCAGTATTTT
TRBJ1-5	.	many	TRBV12-3/TRBV12-4	CASSPDKAGNQPQHF	TGTGCCAGCAGCCCCGACAAGGCGGGCAATCAGCCCCAGCATTTT
TRBJ2-7	.	.	TRBV4-1	CASSHGTQAEQYF	TGCGCCAGCAGCCACGGGACGCAGGCCGAGCAGTACTTC
TRBJ2-7	.	.	TRBV4-2	CASSPVRGSYSEQYF	TGTGCCAGCAGCCCGGTAAGGGGAAGTTATTCCGAGCAGTACTTC
TRBJ2-1	.	few	TRBV27	CASSLRWADLYNEQFF	TGTGCCAGCAGTTTAAGGTGGGCCGACCTCTACAATGAGCAGTTCTTC
TRBJ2-7	.	.	TRBV9	CASSVDRAPSYEQYF	TGTGCCAGCAGCGTAGATAGGGCCCCTTCCTACGAGCAGTACTTC
TRBJ2-7	TRBD1	.	TRBV4-1	CASSQWLGQTSSYEQYF	TGCGCCAGCAGCCAATGGCTGGGACAGACCAGCTCCTACGAGCAGTACTTC
TRBJ2-7	.	.	TRBV5-1	CASSSDIGVPYEQYF	TGCGCCAGCAGTTCTGACATCGGGGTGCCCTACGAGCAGTACTTC
TRBJ2-6	.	many	TRBV5-5	CASRRQVSGANVLTF	TGTGCCAGCAGGCGACAAGTCTCTGGGGCCAACGTCCTGACTTTC
TRBJ2-7	.	.	TRBV20-1	CSAARDKGDYEQYF	TGCAGTGCCGCCCGGGACAAGGGGGACTACGAGCAGTACTTC
TRBJ2-7	.	.	TRBV4-2	CASSQDIDRAYEQYF	TGTGCCAGCAGCCAAGATATCGACCGGGCCTACGAGCAGTACTTC
TRBJ2-2	.	many	TRBV27	CASSLHRTGELFF	TGTGCCAGCAGTTTACATCGGACCGGGGAGCTGTTTTTT
TRBJ2-3	.	.	TRBV11-2	CASSFYSLSGTGTDTQYF	TGTGCCAGCAGCTTCTATAGTTTATCCGGGACTGGCACAGATACGCAGTATTTT
TRBJ2-1	.	.	TRBV7-9	CASSLGGLHNGFF	TGTGCCAGCAGCTTAGGCGGACTCCACAACGGGTTCTTC
TRBJ1-5	TRBD1	many	TRBV5-6	CASSLAGGAGNQPQHF	TGTGCCAGCAGCTTGGCAGGGGGCGCCGGCAATCAGCCCCAGCATTTT
TRBJ2-7	TRBD2	many	TRBV9	CASSPGLAGIHEQYF	TGTGCCAGCAGCCCCGGACTAGCGGGAATCCACGAGCAGTACTTC
TRBJ2-7	.	few	TRBV28	CASSPPPGHLLGTYEQYF	TGTGCCAGCAGCCCACCCCCGGGACACCTTCTGGGGACCTACGAGCAGTACTTC
TRBJ2-5	.	.	TRBV2	CASSDMKTQYF	TGTGCCAGCAGCGATATGAAGACCCAGTACTTC